Below, one TCR beta chain is given with its context. Antigen: not known. The sample originates from a study of cytomegalovirus exposure and HLA in healthy donors. Study information: One earlier analysis, a look at 150 million to 200 million T cells, found fewer than 140 million unique TCR beta sequences. Study-level findings and limits: Accurate prediction of most subjects' HLA-A and HLA-B alleles from TCR beta sequences was reported.

The donors, nominally healthy at sampling, likely had unrecorded immune exposures. The germline gives CDR1 SEHNR, CDR2 FQNEAQ (reference sequence). The CDR3 consists of 17 residues. V gave up 5 bases and J gave up 0 bases; unmatched junction bases: 11. PCR amplification relied on 60 Vbeta primers (plus 13 Jbeta primers). Produced via immunoSEQ multiplex PCR; TCRdb's table is partial and in-frame only. Of fewer than 250,000 clones in the sample, less than 85% were seen once. The clonotype originates from a man between 25 and 39 years old in good health and CMV-seropositive. The sequenced material came from PBMCs. The chain is built from TRBV7-9 and TRBJ2-3, with TRBD1 identical over 7 bases. The CDR3 DNA is TGTGCCAGCAGCCGCTTAAGGACAGGTACTAGCACAGATACGCAGTATTTT. Translated, it gives CASSRLRTGTSTDTQYF.